Below are 17 T cell receptor beta chains sequenced from a single sample in a study of blood T cell repertoires in COVID-19. Here immunoSEQ multiplex PCR was the method, and the copy in TCRdb shows in-frame clones only, minus some. This sample has fewer than 150,000 clones, with 70% to 85% found just once. The sequenced material came from peripheral blood. Receptors were obtained from a woman of 80 years or more in a cohort sampled during active or convalescent COVID-19.

The genes are TRBV3-1 (or the pseudogene TRBV3-2) and TRBJ2-2; tentatively, D is TRBD1 (6 bases). CDR3 length: 14 residues. CDR1 is LGHDT and CDR2 is YNNKEL in the germline V gene (reference sequence). V lost 1 base and J lost 6, with 9 bases in between. CDR3 nucleotide sequence: TGTGCCAGCAGCCAAGCGACAGGATCCGGGGAGCTGTTTTTT. Translating it yields CASSQATGSGELFF.

The chain uses TRBV28 and TRBJ2-5; no clear D gene. Germline V gene lookup returns CDR1 MDHEN and CDR2 SYDVKM. V lost 2 bases and J lost 5, with 3 bases in between. The CDR3 has 11 amino acids. The CDR3 sequence: CASSLLETQYF. CDR3 nucleotide sequence: TGTGCCAGCAGTTTACTGGAGACCCAGTACTTC.

In its sample, this clone was seen many times. J is TRBJ1-5 and V is TRBV30; no clear D gene. The CDR3 sequence is 13 residues long. Germline CDR1 GTSNPN, CDR2 SVGIG (reference sequence). V shed 2 bases and J shed 1 base, with 6 bases lying between them. This chain's CDR3 is CAWSLGSNQPQHF. Written as DNA, the CDR3 is TGTGCCTGGAGTTTGGGCAGCAATCAGCCCCAGCATTTT.

This clone was seen once. This chain uses TRBV18 with TRBJ1-4, with 8 bases lining up with TRBD1. The V gene's germline CDR1 is KGHSH and CDR2 LQKENI. Unmatched junction bases numbered 8, after V lost 4 bases and J lost 7 bases. The CDR3 runs to 15 residues. CDR3 bases: TGTGCCAGCTCACTGTCAGGGGGCGCGCTTGAAAAACTGTTTTTT. The encoded protein is CASSLSGGALEKLFF.

The chain carries TRBV5-1 and TRBJ2-7; D is unclear. V lost 1 base and J lost 1, with 9 bases in between. CDR3 size: 14 residues. Germline CDR1 and CDR2: SGHRS and YFSETQ. The CDR3 spells CASSLTYLSYEQYF. The DNA for the CDR3 is TGCGCCAGCAGCTTGACCTATTTGTCCTACGAGCAGTACTTC.

The V and J genes are TRBV7-6 and TRBJ2-5, with 10 bases aligning to TRBD2. The CDR3 totals 17 residues. Germline lookup yields CDR1 SGHVS and CDR2 FNYEAQ. Trimming removed 2 bases from V and 5 bases from J; junction bases left unmatched: 11. CDR3 sequence reads: CASSLNIGLAGVETQYF. Here the CDR3 DNA reads TGTGCCAGCAGCTTAAATATTGGGCTAGCGGGGGTCGAGACCCAGTACTTC. Full variable domain (missing parts from reference TRBV7-6 and TRBJ2-5): GAGVSQSPRYKVTKRGQDVALRCDPISGHVSLYWYRQALGQGPEFLTYFNYEAQQDKSGLPNDRFSAERPEGSISTLTIQRTEQRDSAMYRCASSLNIGLAGVETQYFGPGTRLLVL.

The chain employs TRBV10-3 and TRBJ1-1; no clear D gene. Between the trimmed V and J ends, which lost 0 bases and 2 bases, there was a span of 10 bases. Germline-derived CDR1 and CDR2 are ENHRY and SYGVKD. There are 15 residues in the CDR3. Here the CDR3 reads CAISESGQINTEAFF. The DNA of the CDR3 is TGTGCCATCAGTGAGTCTGGGCAGATTAACACTGAAGCTTTCTTT.

The chain links TRBV5-1 to TRBJ1-4, with D possibly being TRBD1 (5 bases). V gave up 0 bases and J gave up 4 bases, with 10 bases separating them. CDR3 size: 15 residues. Looked up from germline, CDR1 is SGHRS and CDR2 is YFSETQ. CDR3 sequence: CASSLVSGGNEKLFF. The DNA for the CDR3 is TGCGCCAGCAGCTTGGTTTCGGGGGGTAATGAAAAACTGTTTTTT.

This chain joins TRBV6-5 and TRBJ1-2; possible D gene TRBD1, 5 bases. This CDR3 comprises 14 residues. V lost 6 bases, J lost 4 bases, and 15 bases lay in between. The germline V gene encodes CDR1 MNHEY and CDR2 SVGAGI. The CDR3 DNA follows: TGTGCCAGCAGACGGGACTCAAGCCTCTATGGCTACACCTTC. Protein product: CASRRDSSLYGYTF.

This chain connects TRBV6-5 to TRBJ2-7; D perhaps matches TRBD1 (6 bases). Germline V gene data show CDR1 as MNHEY and CDR2 as SVGAGI. V dropped 7 bases and J dropped 2 bases, with 18 bases sitting between them. The CDR3 length is 15 residues. The CDR3 loop reads CASKVTGTLTYEQYF. Written as DNA, the CDR3 is TGTGCCAGCAAAGTAACAGGGACGTTGACCTACGAGCAGTACTTC.

The chain is built from TRBV9 and TRBJ2-7; 11 bases match TRBD2. The CDR3 totals 15 residues. The V gene end was trimmed by 4 bases and the J gene end by 4 bases; junction bases not matched to a gene: 7. CDR1 and CDR2 (germline): SGDLS, YYNGEE. The CDR3, as DNA: TGTGCCAGCAGCCCAACTAGCGGGGGATTATACGAGCAGTACGTC. Translation: CASSPTSGGLYEQYV.

V is TRBV5-1 and J is TRBJ2-6, with D hard to call. This CDR3 is 16 amino acids long. Germline V gives CDR1 SGHRS, CDR2 YFSETQ. V was clipped by 4 bases and J by 4 bases, with 15 bases between them. The CDR3 reads CASSRDSEAGANVLTF. In DNA, the CDR3 is TGCGCCAGCAGCCGTGACTCAGAAGCCGGGGCCAACGTCCTGACTTTC.

This chain connects TRBV19 to TRBJ1-4; TRBD1 might be the D (5 bases). Between the trimmed V and J ends, which lost 9 bases and 0 bases, there was a span of 11 bases. The germline V gene encodes CDR1 LNHDA and CDR2 SQIVND (reference sequence). The CDR3 covers 14 residues. The CDR3 sequence: CASRDLATNEKLFF. The CDR3 DNA sequence: TGTGCCAGCCGGGACTTAGCAACTAATGAAAAACTGTTTTTT.

The rearrangement uses TRBV5-5 and TRBJ2-5; D is unresolved. Trimming left V 1 base short and J 4 bases short, with 8 bases between. The CDR3 runs 13 residues. CDR1 is SGHKS and CDR2 is YYEKEE in the germline V gene (reference sequence). This CDR3 is CASSLTERETQYF. In nucleotides, the CDR3 is TGTGCCAGCAGCTTGACAGAGAGAGAGACCCAGTACTTC.

CDR3 nucleotides: TGTGCCAGTAGTTCGCCCCCATGGACAGGGAGGCAGAAAGGCTACACCTTC. Its protein is CASSSPPWTGRQKGYTF. V and J are TRBV19 and TRBJ1-2; 8 bases are shared with TRBD1. The germline CDR1 and CDR2 sequences are LNHDA and SQIVND (reference sequence). V shed 5 bases, J shed 8 bases, and the junction held 19 bases outside the gene matches. The CDR3 contains 17 residues.

This chain joins TRBV4-2 and TRBJ2-7; maybe TRBD1 (6 bases). The CDR3 covers 16 residues. The V gene's germline CDR1 is LGHNA and CDR2 YNFKEQ. The V gene lost 6 bases and the J gene lost 6 bases, with 24 bases spanning the gap. The CDR3 coding sequence is TGTGCCAGCAGGGCTGGGGGTTTGGACAGCTCGGGCGAGCAGTACTTC. It codes for CASRAGGLDSSGEQYF.

The genes are TRBV4-2 and TRBJ1-1; D is ambiguous. Trimming pared 0 bases from V and 6 bases from J, leaving 17 bases between. Germline V CDR1 and CDR2: LGHNA, YNFKEQ. The CDR3 sequence is 16 residues long. Here the CDR3 DNA reads TGTGCCAGCAGCCAAGAGACTGCTATTCCGAATCCTGAAGCTTTCTTT. This translates into CASSQETAIPNPEAFF.